This T cell receptor beta chain was captured by sequencing in a study of T cell changes during pregnancy in multiple sclerosis. V was pared by 4 bases and J by 0 bases, with 25 bases between. The CDR3 loop spans 21 amino acids. Germline CDR1 and CDR2: LGHNA and YNFKEQ. Using immunoSEQ multiplex PCR, the repertoire was profiled, and TCRdb retains in-frame clones only, with some absent. The sample comprises 55,000 to 70,000 clones, about 88% of which are singletons, and approximately 0.4% rests with the top ten. The chain couples TRBV4-2 to TRBJ2-6; TRBD1 might be the D (7 bases). This clonotype originated in a female donor with multiple sclerosis, enrolled in a pregnancy study. The sequencing used CD4+ T cells from peripheral blood mononuclear cells, collected in the third trimester of pregnancy. CDR3 nucleotide sequence: TGTGCCAGCAGCCGAATGGCGGGACAGACCTTTACTTTCTCTGGGGCCAACGTCCTGACTTTC. Protein: CASSRMAGQTFTFSGANVLTF.